These 11 T cell receptor beta chains were all obtained from the same sample, sequenced in a study of T cells after yellow fever vaccination. TCRdb re-derived calls from the 5' RACE reads in MiXCR, one entry per CDR3 protein. This sample has about 550,000 distinct CDR3 sequences, with approximately 21% found just once. Sequencing was performed on PBMCs, taken 15 days after the yellow fever booster vaccination. These receptors were obtained from a man aged 30 to 45 who received the YFV17D yellow fever vaccine.

CDR3 DNA: TGTGCCATCAGTGGAGGGGGGGAGGATACGCAGTATTTT. It translates to CAISGGGEDTQYF. The rearrangement joins TRBV10-3 to TRBJ2-3; perhaps TRBD2 as D (7 bases). Germline CDR1 reads ENHRY; CDR2 reads SYGVKD. Deletions cut 4 bases from V and 6 bases from J, with 11 bases between. This CDR3 has 13 residues.

The V call is TRBV7-3, the J call TRBJ1-1; D gene uncertain. Germline V gene sequence: CDR1 SGHTA, CDR2 FQGTGA. V gave up 3 bases and J gave up 0 bases, with 11 bases separating them. This CDR3 is built from 15 residues. The chain's CDR3 is CASSFSGSLNTEAFF. The CDR3 bases are TGTGCCAGCAGCTTTTCGGGGAGTTTGAACACTGAAGCTTTCTTT.

V gene TRBV28 combines with J gene TRBJ2-3; TRBD2 matches 7 bases. Trimming removed 9 bases from V and 1 base from J; junction bases left unmatched: 10. CDR3 length equals 15 residues. CDR1 and CDR2 (germline): MDHEN, SYDVKM. The CDR3 is CASWAPSGRTDTQYF. For the CDR3, the DNA is TGTGCCAGTTGGGCCCCTAGCGGTCGCACAGATACGCAGTATTTT.

In this sample, this clonotype turned up a few times. The rearrangement joins TRBV27 to TRBJ2-7; 8 bases fit TRBD1. In germline, CDR1 is MNHEY, CDR2 SMNVEV (reference sequence). V lost 6 bases, J lost 3 bases, and 4 bases stayed unmatched. The CDR3 is made up of 13 amino acids. This CDR3 is CASRRGQGYEQYF. As DNA, the CDR3 is TGTGCCAGCAGAAGAGGACAGGGCTACGAGCAGTACTTC.

The chain has TRBV7-2 and TRBJ2-1; D is ambiguous. Trimming removed 4 bases from V and 5 bases from J, with 6 bases in between. There are 12 residues in the CDR3. From germline, CDR1 is SGHTA and CDR2 FQGNSA. The CDR3 spells CASSSRHNEQFF. Written as DNA, the CDR3 is TGTGCCAGCAGCTCCCGACACAATGAGCAGTTCTTC.

J is TRBJ2-1 and V is TRBV5-4, with D uncertain. The CDR3 length is 13 residues. Germline values: CDR1 SGHNT, CDR2 YYREEE (reference sequence). Trimming stripped 4 bases from V and 7 bases from J, with 12 bases between. CDR3 amino acids: CASSLALGNEQFF. The CDR3 DNA follows: TGTGCCAGCAGCCTCGCTTTGGGGAATGAGCAGTTCTTC.

The table lists this clonotype with a few counts. The CDR3 protein is CATGLGLEQFF. CDR3 bases: TGTGCCACGGGACTAGGCCTTGAGCAGTTCTTC. The V gene is TRBV6-2 or TRBV6-3, the J gene TRBJ2-1, with 8 bases aligning to TRBD2. Unmatched junction bases numbered 5, after V lost 10 bases and J lost 9 bases. There are 11 residues in the CDR3. Germline CDR1 reads MNHEY; CDR2 reads SVGEGT.

The chain uses TRBV27 and TRBJ2-7; TRBD2 aligns across 8 bases. Losses at the gene ends were 6 bases for V and 3 bases for J; bases not matched to a gene: 10. The CDR3 is 15 amino acids. Germline values: CDR1 MNHEY, CDR2 SMNVEV (reference sequence). The CDR3: CASRPVAGSSYEQYF. The CDR3 region has the DNA TGTGCCAGCAGGCCGGTAGCGGGGTCGAGCTACGAGCAGTACTTC.

At least ten counts were recorded for this clonotype. The chain joins TRBV20-1 to TRBJ2-1; the D gene is possibly TRBD2 (6 bases). Germline V gives CDR1 DFQATT, CDR2 SNEGSKA (reference sequence). The CDR3 consists of 14 residues. Trimming shortened V by 6 bases and J by 8 bases, and 20 bases separated the two germline ends. The CDR3 nucleotides read TGCAGTGCGCCGAAATCCGGGAGTGGGTATGAGCAGTTCTTC. The encoded protein is CSAPKSGSGYEQFF.

This clonotype appeared a few times. The chain recombines TRBV10-3 with TRBJ2-1; possible D gene TRBD1, 6 bases. The germline V gene encodes CDR1 ENHRY and CDR2 SYGVKD. Trimming pared 2 bases from V and 9 bases from J, leaving 14 bases between. The CDR3 is made up of 14 amino acids. The CDR3 reads CAISEAGTIVEQFF. CDR3 sequence (DNA): TGTGCCATCAGTGAGGCCGGGACAATCGTTGAGCAGTTCTTC.

V and J are TRBV20-1 and TRBJ2-1; D uncertain. This CDR3 region has 12 residues. The germline gives CDR1 DFQATT, CDR2 SNEGSKA (reference sequence). Between the trimmed V and J ends, which lost 6 bases and 5 bases, there was a span of 11 bases. This CDR3 reads CSATLRNNEQFF. CDR3 coding DNA: TGCAGTGCCACGCTCCGGAACAATGAGCAGTTCTTC.